These 30 T cell receptor beta chains share one sample of origin, sequenced in a study of T cell responses to AZD1222 COVID-19 vaccine. Sequencing was performed with immunoSEQ multiplex PCR; in TCRdb, only in-frame clones are kept and a portion is missing. This table has 85,000 to 130,000 clones, about 89% appearing once. Sequenced material: peripheral blood, taken 28 days after the second dose of the MenACWY control vaccine. These receptors all come from an adult who received the MenACWY meningococcal vaccine as a control.

The genes are TRBV29-1 and TRBJ1-2; the D is unclear. V lost 4 bases to trimming and J lost 8 bases, with 14 bases between them. From germline, CDR1 is SQVTM and CDR2 ANQGSEA. CDR3 length: 12 amino acids. The CDR3 spells CSVVKDFDGYTF. CDR3 coding DNA: TGCAGCGTTGTTAAAGATTTTGACGGCTACACCTTC.

The chain combines TRBV5-1 with TRBJ2-5, with D possibly being TRBD1 or TRBD2 (6 bases each). The CDR3 totals 18 residues. Trimming removed 4 bases at V and 2 bases at J, with 24 bases between. Germline CDR1 reads SGHRS; CDR2 reads YFSETQ. CDR3 amino acids: CASSPGLSAQGTQETQYF. For the CDR3, the DNA is TGCGCCAGCAGCCCGGGCCTTTCAGCTCAGGGGACTCAAGAGACCCAGTACTTC.

CDR3 sequence (DNA): TGTGCCAGTAAAGTAAAAAGACAGTCGAACACTGAAGCTTTCTTT. The encoded protein is CASKVKRQSNTEAFF. This chain connects TRBV19 to TRBJ1-1; tentatively, D is TRBD1 (5 bases). This CDR3 spans 15 amino acids. V dropped 7 bases and J dropped 1 base, with 16 bases sitting between them. CDR1 and CDR2 from the germline V gene are LNHDA and SQIVND (reference sequence).

The rearrangement joins TRBV3-1 (or the pseudogene TRBV3-2) to TRBJ2-7, with D possibly being TRBD1 (6 bases). The CDR3 consists of 15 residues. CDR1 is LGHDT and CDR2 is YNNKEL in the germline V gene (reference sequence). Between the trimmed V and J ends, which lost 4 bases and 3 bases, there was a span of 16 bases. CDR3 residues: CASSLRRTEGYEQYF. CDR3 nucleotides: TGTGCCAGCAGCCTAAGGCGGACAGAAGGCTACGAGCAGTACTTC.

The V and J genes are TRBV5-1 and TRBJ2-7; possible D gene TRBD1, 5 bases. Trimming stripped 0 bases from V and 1 base from J, with 11 bases between. Germline-derived CDR1 and CDR2 are SGHRS and YFSETQ. CDR3 length: 15 amino acids. In DNA form, the CDR3 reads TGCGCCAGCAGCTTGGAGCCAGGGAAATCCTACGAGCAGTACTTC. Its translation: CASSLEPGKSYEQYF.

V is TRBV7-2 and J is TRBJ2-5; 8 positions match TRBD2. CDR3 length equals 16 residues. Germline CDR1 and CDR2: SGHTA and FQGNSA. Trimming removed 5 bases from V and 1 base from J; junction bases left unmatched: 9. The CDR3 DNA is TGTGCCAGCAGCCGGCTAGGCGGGGGGATCCAAGAGACCCAGTACTTC. Translating gives CASSRLGGGIQETQYF.

This clone was counted once. The chain combines TRBV7-7 with TRBJ1-1; D call uncertain. V was cut by 1 base and J by 1 base, with 4 bases left in between. The CDR3 loop spans 13 amino acids. Germline CDR1 and CDR2: SSHAT and FNYEAQ (reference sequence). DNA of the CDR3: TGTGCCAGCAGCTTAGACCGGAACACTGAAGCTTTCTTT. Translation gives CASSLDRNTEAFF.

The chain carries TRBV10-3 and TRBJ2-3; 7 positions match TRBD1. The CDR3 extends over 12 amino acids. Per the germline V gene, CDR1 is ENHRY and CDR2 is SYGVKD. V was clipped by 0 bases and J by 11 bases; unmatched bases: 2. The CDR3 is CAISESGGGQYF. The CDR3 DNA sequence: TGTGCCATCAGTGAGTCAGGGGGCGGGCAGTATTTT.

There are a few counts of this clone. This chain uses TRBV11-2 with TRBJ1-1, with D perhaps TRBD1 (5 bases). The V gene lost 4 bases and the J gene lost 11 bases, with 14 bases spanning the gap. This CDR3 has 12 residues. In germline, CDR1 is SGHAT, CDR2 FQNNGV. The CDR3 loop reads CASSSHSGMAFF. The CDR3 coding sequence is TGTGCCAGCAGCTCCCACTCAGGGATGGCTTTCTTT. Full variable domain (missing parts from reference TRBV11-2 and TRBJ1-1): EAGVAQSPRYKIIEKRQSVAFWCNPISGHATLYWYQQILGQGPKLLIQFQNNGVVDDSQLPKDRFSAERLKGVDSTLKIQPAKLEDSAVYLCASSSHSGMAFFGQGTRLTVV.

The J gene is TRBJ2-7, the V gene TRBV23-1; D could derive from TRBD1 or TRBD2 (5 bases each). TRBV23-1 qualifies as an ORF whose function is uncertain. Trimming removed 0 bases at V and 2 bases at J, with 26 bases between. This CDR3 is 20 amino acids long. CDR3 region: CASSQSSPGPGFSATYEQYF. As DNA, the CDR3 is TGCGCCAGCAGTCAATCTTCCCCGGGGCCGGGCTTTAGCGCAACCTACGAGCAGTACTTC.

The V gene is TRBV5-1, the J gene TRBJ2-7; TRBD2 is a possible D gene (6 bases). Germline V gene data show CDR1 as SGHRS and CDR2 as YFSETQ. V lost 7 bases and J lost 0, with 14 bases in between. This CDR3 contains 14 residues. The CDR3, as DNA: TGCGCCAGCCGGGACTCGCCAAGCTCCTACGAGCAGTACTTC. Amino acids: CASRDSPSSYEQYF.

The rearrangement joins TRBV6-4 to TRBJ1-5, with 7 bases fitting TRBD1. The junction had 2 bases not matched to a gene; V was cut back by 3 bases and J by 6 bases. CDR1 and CDR2 (germline): MRHNA, SNTAGT. There are 13 residues in the CDR3. The CDR3 reads CASSEAGGQPQHF. The DNA for the CDR3 is TGTGCCAGCAGTGAGGCAGGGGGTCAGCCCCAGCATTTT.

V is TRBV10-2 and J is TRBJ1-1; the D gene is possibly TRBD1 (6 bases). CDR3 size: 14 residues. The V and J ends lost 7 bases and 0 bases respectively, with 12 bases between them. Germline V gives CDR1 WSHSY, CDR2 SAAADI. This CDR3 reads CASTKGQMNTEAFF. The CDR3 DNA follows: TGCGCCAGCACCAAGGGACAAATGAACACTGAAGCTTTCTTT.

In this sample, this clone turned up once. J is TRBJ2-5 and V is TRBV3-1 (or the pseudogene TRBV3-2); 7 nucleotides align to TRBD1. The V segment lost 6 bases and the J segment 9 bases; nucleotides outside the gene matches: 13. This CDR3 comprises 14 residues. Germline CDR1 LGHDT, CDR2 YNNKEL (reference sequence). The CDR3 DNA is TGTGCCAGCAGTCTCATGGGGACAGAAGAAGCCCAGTACTTC. It is translated as CASSLMGTEEAQYF.

CDR3 nucleotide sequence: TGTGCCAGCAGGGGAGGTGGTCAAGAGACCCAGTACTTC. Its translation: CASRGGGQETQYF. The chain combines TRBV6-5 with TRBJ2-5; possible D gene TRBD2, 6 bases. The V and J ends lost 6 bases and 2 bases respectively, with 10 bases between them. Germline V gene sequence: CDR1 MNHEY, CDR2 SVGAGI. The CDR3 runs to 13 residues.

The chain is built from TRBV2 and TRBJ1-5, with no clear D. This CDR3 is 13 amino acids long. The germline CDR1 and CDR2 sequences are SNHLY and FYNNEI. Trimming cost V 0 bases and J 7 bases, with 7 bases left between them. The CDR3 loop reads CASSEADWQPQHF. The DNA of the CDR3 is TGTGCCAGCAGTGAAGCGGACTGGCAGCCCCAGCATTTT. The full variable domain, its missing parts supplied by reference TRBV2 and TRBJ1-5, is EPEVTQTPSHQVTQMGQEVILRCVPISNHLYFYWYRQILGQKVEFLVSFYNNEISEKSEIFDDQFSVERPDGSNFTLKIRSTKLEDSAMYFCASSEADWQPQHFGDGTRLSIL.

The chain is built from TRBV24-1 and TRBJ1-2; 8 nucleotides match TRBD1. This CDR3 is 14 amino acids long. The V and J ends lost 6 bases and 1 base, in that order; junction bases with no gene match: 3. Per the germline V gene, CDR1 is KGHDR and CDR2 is SFDVKD. The CDR3 is CATSSGQGNYGYTF. CDR3 bases: TGTGCCACCAGTAGCGGACAGGGTAACTATGGCTACACCTTC.

The chain joins TRBV6-5 to TRBJ1-1, with 8 positions matching TRBD1. Germline CDR1 MNHEY, CDR2 SVGAGI. V dropped 2 bases and J dropped 5; count of bases not matched to a gene: 4. The CDR3 is made up of 14 amino acids. The CDR3 region has the DNA TGTGCCAGCAGTTACGCAGGGGGCACGACTGAAGCTTTCTTT. Protein product: CASSYAGGTTEAFF.

The V gene is TRBV9, the J gene TRBJ1-2; no reliable D call. The CDR3 consists of 13 residues. Germline V gene data show CDR1 as SGDLS and CDR2 as YYNGEE. The germline V and J ends were trimmed by 0 bases and 5 bases, with 8 bases remaining between them. CDR3 coding DNA: TGTGCCAGCAGCGTAGATTCTGGGTATGGCTACACCTTC. Translation gives CASSVDSGYGYTF.

The chain has TRBV19 and TRBJ2-3; TRBD2 matches 10 bases. CDR3 length: 16 amino acids. V trimming: 5 bases; J trimming: 1 base; junction bases outside the gene matches: 6. CDR1 is LNHDA, CDR2 SQIVND, per germline (reference sequence). CDR3 DNA sequence: TGTGCCAGTAGTCCGGCCGGGACTAGCGGCACAGATACGCAGTATTTT. It codes for CASSPAGTSGTDTQYF.

V is TRBV7-9 and J is TRBJ1-2; tentative D call: TRBD1 (5 bases). Germline-derived CDR1 and CDR2 are SEHNR and FQNEAQ (reference sequence). Trimming cost V 0 bases and J 4 bases, with 12 bases left between them. The CDR3 runs to 15 residues. The CDR3 reads CASSLARGGTYGYTF. CDR3 coding DNA: TGTGCCAGCAGCTTAGCGCGCGGAGGGACCTATGGCTACACCTTC.

J is TRBJ2-7 and V is TRBV7-2; 16 bases match TRBD2. Per germline, CDR1 SGHTA and CDR2 FQGNSA. V lost 1 base to trimming and J lost 5 bases; unmatched junction nucleotides: 2. The CDR3 has 16 residues. The CDR3 spells CASSLVGTSGGDEQYF. The CDR3 bases are TGTGCCAGCAGCTTAGTGGGGACTAGCGGGGGGGACGAGCAGTACTTC.

The chain recombines TRBV28 with TRBJ1-5; perhaps TRBD1 as D (5 bases). Germline CDR1 is MDHEN and CDR2 is SYDVKM. CDR3 size: 15 residues. V lost 7 bases and J lost 0, with 13 bases in between. CDR3 amino acids: CASNLAGHSNQPQHF. The CDR3 nucleotides are TGTGCCAGCAACCTGGCAGGACATAGCAATCAGCCCCAGCATTTT.

The J gene is TRBJ2-1, the V gene TRBV20-1; 12 bases are a match to TRBD2. Germline V gives CDR1 DFQATT, CDR2 SNEGSKA (reference sequence). The CDR3 spans 18 residues. Trimming at V came to 3 bases and at J to 2 bases, leaving 11 bases not matched to a gene. CDR3 protein: CSASGVLAGGLTYNEQFF. The CDR3 DNA reads TGCAGTGCTAGTGGAGTCCTAGCGGGGGGGCTCACCTACAATGAGCAGTTCTTC.

CDR3 nucleotides: TGTGCCAGCAGTTACGATCCGTATCGTACAGATACGCAGTATTTT. This gives the protein CASSYDPYRTDTQYF. The V gene is TRBV6-5, the J gene TRBJ2-3; D gene uncertain. The germline V gene encodes CDR1 MNHEY and CDR2 SVGAGI. The CDR3 consists of 15 residues. The V end was cut by 2 bases, the J end by 3 bases, with 12 bases between.

Here the CDR3 reads CASSVGGAYNEQFF. CDR3 bases: TGTGCCAGCAGCGTAGGGGGGGCCTACAATGAGCAGTTCTTC. The chain links TRBV9 to TRBJ2-1, with D maybe TRBD2 (6 bases). Trimming stripped 0 bases from V and 2 bases from J, with 6 bases between. The CDR3 is 14 residues long. The germline CDR1 and CDR2 sequences are SGDLS and YYNGEE.

This clone was recorded once. The gene calls are TRBV5-1 and TRBJ2-5, with D possibly being TRBD2 (6 bases). The V gene lost 0 bases and the J gene lost 0 bases, with 12 bases spanning the gap. From germline, CDR1 is SGHRS and CDR2 YFSETQ. The CDR3 is made up of 16 amino acids. The DNA for the CDR3 is TGCGCCAGCAGCTTGGCAACTAGCAGATACCAAGAGACCCAGTACTTC. Protein: CASSLATSRYQETQYF.

Within the sample, this clone is medium-sized. V and J are TRBV5-1 and TRBJ2-7; TRBD2 is a possible D gene (6 bases). CDR1 and CDR2 from the germline V gene are SGHRS and YFSETQ. The V end lost 5 bases, the J end lost 2 bases, and 17 bases lay between the germline ends. The CDR3 extends over 15 amino acids. The CDR3 DNA reads TGCGCCAGCAGTGGGACCGGGACGGGGGCCTACGAGCAGTACTTC. Translating it yields CASSGTGTGAYEQYF.

The chain's CDR3 is CASSYSRQGGGGTQYF. The DNA of the CDR3 is TGTGCCAGCAGTTACTCGCGCCAGGGAGGTGGCGGGACCCAGTACTTC. The rearrangement uses TRBV6-2 or TRBV6-3 and TRBJ2-5; possibly TRBD2 for D (6 bases). V lost 0 bases and J 7 bases, leaving 18 bases between the germline ends. The length of the CDR3 is 16 residues. The germline V gene encodes CDR1 MNHEY and CDR2 SVGEGT.

The chain employs TRBV5-1 and TRBJ2-7; 9 bases align to TRBD2. CDR3 length: 16 amino acids. V gave up 0 bases and J gave up 2 bases; unmatched junction bases: 6. From germline, CDR1 is SGHRS and CDR2 YFSETQ. This CDR3 is CASSLAWRGGAYEQYF. The DNA for the CDR3 is TGCGCCAGCAGCTTGGCCTGGCGGGGGGGAGCCTACGAGCAGTACTTC.